The 7 T cell receptor beta chains listed next were all sequenced from one sample in a study of PD-1 blockade in mismatch repair-deficient tumors. Some clones are missing from TCRdb's copy, which holds only in-frame ones; the method was immunoSEQ multiplex PCR. The table includes about 39,000 clones, approximately 80% detected once. The sequenced sample was PBMCs, obtained less than 40 weeks after starting pembrolizumab. The receptor set was obtained from an adult with mismatch repair-deficient cancer.

V and J are TRBV10-2 and TRBJ2-3, with 9 positions matching TRBD1. Germline CDR1 WSHSY, CDR2 SAAADI. V trimming: 10 bases; J trimming: 3 bases; junction bases outside the gene matches: 5. This CDR3 region has 13 residues. The CDR3 DNA sequence: TGCGCCATAGGGACAGGGCAAACAGATACGCAGTATTTT. Residues: CAIGTGQTDTQYF.

V gene TRBV7-9 combines with J gene TRBJ2-1; 11 bases agree with TRBD2. V gave up 1 base and J gave up 2 bases; unmatched junction bases: 1. The CDR3 is 16 residues long. The germline CDR1 and CDR2 sequences are SEHNR and FQNEAQ (reference sequence). The CDR3 DNA reads as TGTGCCAGCAGCTTAGTAGCGGGAGGGCCCTACAATGAGCAGTTCTTC. It encodes CASSLVAGGPYNEQFF.

This chain uses TRBV9 with TRBJ2-1; D possibly corresponds to TRBD2 (7 bases). CDR1 is SGDLS, CDR2 YYNGEE, per germline. V lost 6 bases, J lost 0 bases, and 16 bases lay in between. This CDR3 comprises 16 residues. CDR3 bases: TGTGCCAGCACCGGCGGGGGCTCAGGCTCCTACAATGAGCAGTTCTTC. Its protein is CASTGGGSGSYNEQFF.

The chain is built from TRBV9 and TRBJ1-3, with D perhaps matching TRBD1 (5 bases). Looked up from germline, CDR1 is SGDLS and CDR2 is YYNGEE. CDR3 length: 17 amino acids. V lost 0 bases to trimming and J lost 0 bases, with 13 bases between them. Here the CDR3 reads CASSVALQVHSGNTIYF. Here the CDR3 DNA reads TGTGCCAGCAGCGTAGCTCTACAGGTTCACTCTGGAAACACCATATATTTT.

The chain has TRBV7-8 and TRBJ1-2; 8 bases fit TRBD1. Germline values: CDR1 SGHVS, CDR2 FQNEAQ. V lost 5 bases, J lost 7 bases, and 9 bases stayed unmatched. The CDR3 runs 14 residues. The CDR3 bases are TGTGCCAGCAGCATCAAGACAGGGGCGGCTGGCTACACCTTC. This gives the protein CASSIKTGAAGYTF.

V is TRBV27 and J is TRBJ2-1; 11 bases map to TRBD2. The CDR3 extends over 15 amino acids. Germline V gene sequence: CDR1 MNHEY, CDR2 SMNVEV (reference sequence). The junction had 9 bases not matched to a gene; V was cut back by 5 bases and J by 9 bases. The DNA for the CDR3 is TGTGCCAGCAGTATACTAGCGGGAGAAAGGGCTGAGCAGTTCTTC. Its translation: CASSILAGERAEQFF.

The genes are TRBV19 and TRBJ2-6, with 7 bases aligning to TRBD2. Unmatched junction bases numbered 20, after V lost 7 bases and J lost 2 bases. The germline V gene has CDR1 LNHDA and CDR2 SQIVND (reference sequence). CDR3 length: 20 amino acids. The CDR3 nucleotides are TGTGCCAGTACCCTATTGGGGGGGTCGGGAGGTATCGCTGGGGCCAACGTCCTGACTTTC. Translating it yields CASTLLGGSGGIAGANVLTF.